These T cell receptor beta chains were read from a single sample in a study of T cell responses to AZD1222 COVID-19 vaccine. Data came from immunoSEQ multiplex PCR; TCRdb stores just in-frame clones and leaves some out. The table has about 39,000 clones, 90% seen once. Sequenced here: peripheral blood, sampled 28 days after the second AZD1222 dose. These receptors were obtained from an adult who received the AZD1222 COVID-19 vaccine. Each CDR3 is given with its conserved first and last residue. The order of the fields is V gene, J gene, clone size, D gene, CDR3 protein, CDR3 DNA. A D gene is named only where the DNA matches it firmly. Clone size is not always given. Where it is, it says once, few, many or a class for expanded clones.

TRBV7-2,TRBJ2-3,.,.,CASSLGQNTDTQYF,TGTGCCAGCAGTCTAGGGCAGAACACAGATACGCAGTATTTT
TRBV30,TRBJ1-2,.,.,CAWRVTPNYGYTF,TGTGCCTGGAGAGTAACACCTAACTATGGCTACACCTTC
TRBV7-9,TRBJ1-5,.,TRBD1,CASSGGTGQGPPQHF,TGTGCCAGCAGTGGGGGAACGGGACAGGGCCCGCCCCAGCATTTT
TRBV5-1,TRBJ2-1,.,.,CASSLGGGYNEQFF,TGCGCCAGCAGCTTGGGAGGGGGCTACAATGAGCAGTTCTTC
TRBV5-1,TRBJ1-3,.,TRBD1,CASSYGTGGSGNTIYF,TGCGCCAGCAGCTACGGGACAGGGGGCAGTGGAAACACCATATATTTT
TRBV2,TRBJ2-5,once,.,CASSNGGPGETQYF,TGTGCCAGCAGTAACGGGGGGCCGGGGGAGACCCAGTACTTC
TRBV9,TRBJ1-1,.,TRBD1,CASSVGDPRGGPEAFF,TGTGCCAGCAGCGTAGGGGATCCCAGGGGGGGGCCTGAAGCTTTCTTT
TRBV6-4,TRBJ1-3,.,.,CASSDRPGAGNTIYF,TGTGCCAGCAGTGACCGTCCAGGGGCAGGAAACACCATATATTTT
TRBV6-1,TRBJ2-1,.,TRBD1,CASSERIGQGAYNEQFF,TGTGCCAGCAGTGAGCGGATAGGACAGGGGGCTTACAATGAGCAGTTCTTC
TRBV7-2,TRBJ1-2,.,TRBD1,CASSLTGGDNGYTF,TGTGCCAGCAGCTTAACAGGGGGCGACAATGGCTACACCTTC
TRBV30,TRBJ1-4,.,.,CAWRALSRKLFF,TGTGCCTGGAGAGCTTTGAGCAGGAAACTGTTTTTT
TRBV12-3/TRBV12-4,TRBJ1-2,once,TRBD1,CASSPGQGNGYTF,TGTGCCAGCAGCCCTGGACAGGGGAATGGCTACACCTTC
TRBV3-1/TRBV3-2,TRBJ1-3,.,TRBD1,CASSPSRTGYRNTIYF,TGTGCCAGCAGCCCATCGCGGACAGGGTATAGAAACACCATATATTTT